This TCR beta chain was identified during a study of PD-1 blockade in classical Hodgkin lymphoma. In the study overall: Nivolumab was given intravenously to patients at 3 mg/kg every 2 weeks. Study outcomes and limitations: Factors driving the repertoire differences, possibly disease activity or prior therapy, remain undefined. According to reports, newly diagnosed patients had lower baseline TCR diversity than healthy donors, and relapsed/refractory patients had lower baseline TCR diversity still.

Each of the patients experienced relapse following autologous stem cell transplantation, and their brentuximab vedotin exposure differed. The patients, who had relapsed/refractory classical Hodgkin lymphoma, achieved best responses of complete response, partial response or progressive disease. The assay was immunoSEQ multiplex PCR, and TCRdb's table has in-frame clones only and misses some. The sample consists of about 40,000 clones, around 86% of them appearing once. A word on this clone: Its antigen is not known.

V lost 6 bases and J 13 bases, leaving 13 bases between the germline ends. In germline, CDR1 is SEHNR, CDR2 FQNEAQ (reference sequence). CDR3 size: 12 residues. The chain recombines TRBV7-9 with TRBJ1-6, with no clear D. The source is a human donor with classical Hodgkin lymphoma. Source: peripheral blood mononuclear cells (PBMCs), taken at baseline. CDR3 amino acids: CASSPDARPLHF. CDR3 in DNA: TGTGCCAGCAGTCCTGACGCCCGTCCCCTCCACTTT.